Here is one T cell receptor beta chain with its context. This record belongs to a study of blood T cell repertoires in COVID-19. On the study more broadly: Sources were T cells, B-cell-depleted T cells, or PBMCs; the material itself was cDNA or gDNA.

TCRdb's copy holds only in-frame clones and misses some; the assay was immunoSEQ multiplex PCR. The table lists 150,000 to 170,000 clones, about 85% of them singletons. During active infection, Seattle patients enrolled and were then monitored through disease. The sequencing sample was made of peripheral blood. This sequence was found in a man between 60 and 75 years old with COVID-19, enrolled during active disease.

The chain's CDR3 is CASSRQGAVNEQFF. The CDR3 region has the DNA TGTGCCAGCAGTCGACAGGGGGCGGTCAATGAGCAGTTCTTC. The genes are TRBV6-2 or TRBV6-3 and TRBJ2-1, with 10 bases aligning to TRBD1. Germline loops: CDR1 MNHEY, CDR2 SVGEGT. J was trimmed by 6 bases and V by 5 bases; bases with no gene match: 4. This CDR3 has 14 residues.